The present TCR beta chain was sequenced within a study of T-cell memory formation after mild COVID-19. Study summary: Clustering of TCRs was largely donor specific. Study-level findings and limits: Mostly located in CM and EM were contracting CD4+ clones, with contracting CD8+ clones located in EMRA.

Germline V gives CDR1 SGHRS, CDR2 YFSETQ. This CDR3 is 15 amino acids long. Trimming removed 1 base at V and 0 bases at J, with 9 bases between. Via MiXCR, TCRdb re-called the 5' RACE reads, giving one row per CDR3 protein. The sample holds 150,000 or so distinct CDR3 sequences, 30% to 35% seen once. This clonotype was seen only a few times. Its specificity is not known. The chain employs TRBV5-1 and TRBJ2-3; D ambiguous. The receptor was derived from an adult woman who had mild COVID-19 (a few samples of this study predate the infection). Cell type and time point are not known. Sample: PBMCs or a T cell subset sorted from them (not recorded which). The CDR3 protein is CASSLRSPSTDTQYF. The CDR3 DNA sequence: TGCGCCAGCAGCTTGAGATCACCGAGCACAGATACGCAGTATTTT.